This TCR beta chain was observed in a study of tissue T cells after allogeneic stem cell transplantation. This CDR3 has 12 residues. V was pared by 7 bases and J by 6 bases, with 4 bases of the junction left unmatched. Germline V gives CDR1 NSHNY, CDR2 SYGAGN. Time point defined: mouse harvest day 7 after allogeneic transplant. Tail vein injection delivered 10^7 T-cell-depleted bone marrow cells and 10^6 splenic CD5+ T cells. The repertoire was sequenced with immunoSEQ multiplex PCR; TCRdb's copy has only in-frame clones and lacks some. The sample holds thousands of clones, approximately 50% seen once. A word on this clone: Germline and genes here are mouse. Coverage ceases 1 residue before the CDR3 finishes, and the germline J gene fills in the end.

The receptor's source is a female BALB/c mouse given C57BL/6 T cells with graft-versus-host disease after an allogeneic hematopoietic cell transplant. This chain joins TRBV13-1 and TRBJ2-4; 8 nucleotides agree with TRBD2. Specimen: gut tissue. The CDR3 is CASRDWMNTLYF. The CDR3 bases that were read are TGTGCCAGCCGGGACTGGATGAACACCTTGTAC.